This is a list of T cell receptor beta chains from one sample in a study of a mutant IDH1 vaccine in newly diagnosed glioma. Only in-frame clones appear in the TCRdb table, and some are missing; sequencing was by immunoSEQ multiplex PCR. The profile covers 65,000 or so clones, with approximately 84% appearing a single time and about 4% taken by the ten largest. What these receptors recognize is not known. The sequencing here drew on PBMCs, taken from a glioma patient whose treatment included an IDH1 peptide vaccine. These receptors all come from a young man with glioma. Both conserved end residues are part of each CDR3. The D gene is left open where the match is weak. Rows give clone size only sometimes, using once, few, many, or a class for an expanded clone.

V	size	J	D	CDR3
TRBV7-6	.	TRBJ2-5	.	CASSLLDDQETQYF
TRBV27	.	TRBJ2-7	.	CASGTGLLSYEQYF
TRBV29-1	few	TRBJ1-4	TRBD1	CSGSQGVGEKLFF
TRBV27	.	TRBJ1-6	.	CASRQTGRGSPLHF
TRBV4-1	.	TRBJ2-5	TRBD2	CASSRGLAGGASTETQYF
TRBV5-4	few	TRBJ1-1	.	CASSLIGGTEAFF
TRBV5-6	.	TRBJ2-7	.	CASSFGPDPTGEQYF
TRBV10-3	once	TRBJ1-2	TRBD1	CAISKTGGNYGYTF
TRBV7-2	.	TRBJ1-1	.	CASSWGIGGTEAFF
TRBV5-6	.	TRBJ1-5	.	CASSLGVPGPWRDQPQHF
TRBV6-6	.	TRBJ1-6	.	CASSSTGSSNSPLHF
TRBV21-1	.	TRBJ1-2	.	CASRREGRQTTKVLYGYTF
TRBV10-1	.	TRBJ2-6	.	CASSEGTGPLGSGANVLTF
TRBV5-1	.	TRBJ1-3	.	CASSFGGVSGNTIYF
TRBV18	.	TRBJ1-4	.	CASSLGEKLFF
TRBV7-9	.	TRBJ1-6	.	CASSLGQGPRDSPLHF
TRBV6-5	.	TRBJ2-1	TRBD2	CASSLGGEQFF
TRBV10-2	.	TRBJ1-1	TRBD1	CASSLSPQGRDTEAFF
TRBV30	.	TRBJ2-1	TRBD1	CAWSLQGNEQFF